This T cell receptor beta chain is drawn from a study of cytomegalovirus exposure and HLA in healthy donors. Note on this clone: The antigen is not known.

PCR used 60 Vbeta primers and 13 Jbeta primers. Assay used: immunoSEQ multiplex PCR; TCRdb lists only in-frame clones, some missing. There are some 150,000 clones in the sample; about 80% occur only once, and about 4.3% lies in the top ten. Study results and caveats: Most subjects' HLA-A and HLA-B alleles were reportedly predicted from TCR beta sequences.

The CDR3 is 13 residues long. V was trimmed by 1 base and J by 5 bases, leaving 9 bases between them. Germline CDR1 is GTSNPN and CDR2 is SVGIG (reference sequence). The chain joins TRBV30 to TRBJ1-5; TRBD1 might be the D (5 bases). Sequencing was performed on PBMCs. This sequence was found in a young man in good health and CMV-seronegative. The CDR3 here is CAWSADSDQPQHF. CDR3 in DNA: TGTGCCTGGAGTGCTGACAGCGATCAGCCCCAGCATTTT.